This T cell receptor beta chain was captured in a study of shared clonotypes between healthy human individuals. Findings and limits, study-wide: The study generally estimated greater richness for naive than memory subsets.

The CDR3 spans 14 residues. Trimming shortened V by 6 bases and J by 0 bases, and 9 bases separated the two germline ends. Germline V gene data show CDR1 as MDHEN and CDR2 as SYDVKM. TCRdb's table, derived via immunoSEQ multiplex PCR, lists solely in-frame clones and lacks some. The table shows about 1.1 million clones, with roughly 74% occurring only once. For this clone: What it binds is not known.

The donors were all Caucasian adults (living in Nashville, Tennessee). CD4+ cells were split into CD45RA+ naive and CD45RA-negative memory subsets. This sequence originates from a young man in good health. Some clones in this sample may be carry-over from other donors' samples. The sample taken for sequencing was memory CD4+ T cells from PBMCs. Subset reported: CD45RA-negative fraction. The genes are TRBV28 and TRBJ2-1; D possibly corresponds to TRBD1 (6 bases). CDR3: CASSRGSSYNEQFF. CDR3 bases: TGTGCCAGCAGCAGGGGTAGCTCCTACAATGAGCAGTTCTTC.